This T cell receptor beta chain was retrieved from a study of T cells in Graves' hyperthyroidism and ophthalmopathy. Study-wide results and caveats: Ophthalmopathy onset followed model prediction by a median approximately seven months.

This clonotype was detected ten times or more. The antigen remains undetermined. Amplified regions were TCR beta CDR3 sequences from RNA transcripts. The HTBI primer set served for first-round RT-PCR of the TCR CDR3. TCRdb fed the multiplex PCR reads into MiXCR, producing one record per CDR3 protein. This sample has about 740,000 distinct CDR3 sequences, with 13% to 15% found just once. V lost 1 base and J 0 bases, leaving 7 bases between the germline ends. The CDR3 sequence is 14 residues long. The germline gives CDR1 LGHDT, CDR2 YNNKEL (reference sequence). Thyroid ultrasound, orbital computed tomography, clinical symptoms, and serum thyroxine and TRAb underpinned diagnoses. A roughly 10 ml volume of fresh peripheral blood provided the PBMCs.

This sequence was found in a woman between 18 and 30 years old with Graves' hyperthyroidism. The chain employs TRBV3-1 and TRBJ2-7, with D possibly matching TRBD2 (5 bases). The sample consisted of blood. CDR3 loop: CASSQGTYSYEQYF. The CDR3 DNA reads as TGTGCCAGCAGCCAAGGGACTTACTCCTACGAGCAGTACTTC.